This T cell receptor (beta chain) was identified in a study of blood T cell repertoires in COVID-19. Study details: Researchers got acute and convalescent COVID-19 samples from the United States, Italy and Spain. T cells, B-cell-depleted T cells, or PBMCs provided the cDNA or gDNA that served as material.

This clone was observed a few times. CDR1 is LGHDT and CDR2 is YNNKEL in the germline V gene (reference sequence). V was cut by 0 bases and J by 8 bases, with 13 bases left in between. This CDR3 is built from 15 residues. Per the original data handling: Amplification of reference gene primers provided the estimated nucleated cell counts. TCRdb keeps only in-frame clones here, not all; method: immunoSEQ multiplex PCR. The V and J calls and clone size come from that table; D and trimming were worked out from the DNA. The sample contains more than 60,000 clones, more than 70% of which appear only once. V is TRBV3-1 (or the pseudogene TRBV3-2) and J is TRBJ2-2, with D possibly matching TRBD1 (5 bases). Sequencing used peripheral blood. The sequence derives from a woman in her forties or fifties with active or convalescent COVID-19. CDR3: CASSQDLFRGGELFF. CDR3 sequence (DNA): TGTGCCAGCAGCCAAGACCTCTTTAGGGGTGGGGAGCTGTTTTTT.